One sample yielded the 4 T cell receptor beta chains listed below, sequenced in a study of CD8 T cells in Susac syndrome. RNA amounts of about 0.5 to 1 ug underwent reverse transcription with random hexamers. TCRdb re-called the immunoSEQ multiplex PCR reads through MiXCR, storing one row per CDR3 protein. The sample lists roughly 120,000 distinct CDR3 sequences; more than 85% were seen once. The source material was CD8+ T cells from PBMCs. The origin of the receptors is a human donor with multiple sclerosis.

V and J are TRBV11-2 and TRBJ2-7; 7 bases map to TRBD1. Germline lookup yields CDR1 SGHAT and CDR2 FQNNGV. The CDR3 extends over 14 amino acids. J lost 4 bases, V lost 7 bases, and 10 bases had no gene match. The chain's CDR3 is CASNSGTADYEQYF. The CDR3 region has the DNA TGTGCCAGCAACTCCGGGACAGCCGATTACGAGCAGTACTTC.

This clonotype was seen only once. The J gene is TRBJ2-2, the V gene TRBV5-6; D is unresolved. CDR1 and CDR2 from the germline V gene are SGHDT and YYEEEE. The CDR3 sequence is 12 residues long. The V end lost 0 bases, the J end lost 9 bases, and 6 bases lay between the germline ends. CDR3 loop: CASSLGPRELFF. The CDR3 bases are TGTGCCAGCAGCTTGGGCCCTCGGGAGCTGTTTTTT.

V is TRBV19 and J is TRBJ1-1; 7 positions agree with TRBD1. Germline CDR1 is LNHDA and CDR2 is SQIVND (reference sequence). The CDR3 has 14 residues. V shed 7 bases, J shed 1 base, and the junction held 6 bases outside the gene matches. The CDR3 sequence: CASIPTGKNTEAFF. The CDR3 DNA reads TGTGCCAGTATCCCGACAGGGAAGAACACTGAAGCTTTCTTT.

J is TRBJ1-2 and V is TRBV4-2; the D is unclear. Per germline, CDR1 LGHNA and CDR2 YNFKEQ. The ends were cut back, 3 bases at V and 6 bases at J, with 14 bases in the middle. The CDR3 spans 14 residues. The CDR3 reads CASSHPPSGDGYTF. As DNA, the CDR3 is TGTGCCAGCAGCCACCCCCCGAGTGGGGATGGCTACACCTTC.